This entry concerns a single TCR beta chain. Its antigen is as yet unknown. The method was immunoSEQ multiplex PCR; TCRdb's version includes in-frame clones alone and lacks a portion of them. Of under 750,000 clones listed, just under 75% are singletons. The record originates from a study of shared clonotypes between healthy human individuals. Study results and limitations: With four donors compared, roughly 5% of naive CD4 clonotypes were shared.

Naive CD4+ cells were CD45RA-selected; the remaining cells were memory. Losses at the gene ends were 5 bases for V and 0 bases for J; bases not matched to a gene: 8. The CDR3 contains 16 residues. Germline V CDR1 and CDR2: KGHSH, LQKENI. The sequencing sample was made of memory CD4+ T cells sorted from blood. The subset is: CD45RA-negative fraction. The TCR originated in a woman in her 30s in good health. The genes are TRBV18 and TRBJ2-3, with 7 bases lining up with TRBD1. The CDR3 spells CASSNIMGQSTDTQYF. The CDR3 DNA follows: TGTGCCAGCTCAAACATCATGGGACAGAGCACAGATACGCAGTATTTT.